The clone carrying this T cell receptor (beta chain) was detected only a few times. This sample includes further DNA sequences coding for the same CDR3. This sample is drawn from a study of blood T cell repertoires in COVID-19. Overall study: Acute and convalescent COVID-19 specimens originated in the United States, Italy and Spain.

This CDR3 is built from 14 residues. Deletions cut 2 bases from V and 5 bases from J, with 9 bases between. CDR1 MNHEY and CDR2 SMNVEV come from the germline V gene (reference sequence). Study processing details: Estimation of nucleated cell counts was performed using reference gene primer amplification. TCRdb's table, derived via immunoSEQ multiplex PCR, lists solely in-frame clones and lacks some. The V and J calls and the clone size are those of that table, but D and trimming were determined from the DNA. The table lists some 230,000 clones, roughly 84% of them singletons. The TCR comes from a woman aged 60-75 years who had recovered from COVID-19. The J gene is TRBJ2-2, the V gene TRBV27, with a possible D match to TRBD1 (5 bases). Input material: peripheral blood. The CDR3 sequence: CASSLGAATGELFF. DNA for the CDR3: TGTGCCAGCAGTTTAGGGGCAGCAACCGGGGAGCTGTTTTTT.